This entry describes one T cell receptor (beta chain). Per the germline V gene, CDR1 is SGHDN and CDR2 is FVKESK. The CDR3 contains 17 residues. V was pared by 1 base and J by 7 bases, with 9 bases of the junction left unmatched. This entry comes from a study of blood T cell repertoires in COVID-19. Study-level background: T cells, B-cell-depleted T cells, or PBMCs provided the cDNA or gDNA that served as material.

In the original analysis: For nucleated cells, counts were estimated from reference gene primer amplification. Clones were read by immunoSEQ multiplex PCR, and TCRdb kept only the in-frame ones, dropping some. D and trimming come from the DNA, and the V and J calls and clone size come from that table. The sample holds roughly 40,000 clones, around nine tenths seen once. The receptor was derived from a human donor in a cohort sampled during active COVID-19. The rearrangement links TRBV14 to TRBJ2-1; 11 nucleotides agree with TRBD2. The specimen sequenced was peripheral blood. This CDR3 reads CASSQVRDRLAGNEQFF. The CDR3 coding sequence is TGTGCCAGCAGCCAAGTCCGTGACAGACTAGCGGGGAATGAGCAGTTCTTC.